These 10 T cell receptor beta chains were all obtained from the same sample, sequenced in a study of T cell responses to AZD1222 COVID-19 vaccine. Produced via immunoSEQ multiplex PCR; TCRdb's table is partial and in-frame only. The sample has about 45,000 clones, 80% seen once. The sequences come from peripheral blood, collected 28 days after the second dose of the MenACWY control vaccine. The receptors were sampled from an adult who received the MenACWY meningococcal vaccine as a control.

The chain combines TRBV7-2 with TRBJ2-5, with a tentative D call TRBD2 (6 bases). The CDR3 is 18 amino acids. CDR1 is SGHTA and CDR2 is FQGNSA in the germline V gene. Trimming took off 5 bases at V and 5 bases at J, with 27 bases between the two ends. The CDR3: CASSPGPRSGAVGETQYF. CDR3 sequence (DNA): TGTGCCAGCAGCCCGGGCCCACGTAGCGGTGCAGTAGGGGAGACCCAGTACTTC.

V is TRBV19 and J is TRBJ2-4; the match to TRBD2 covers 7 bases. This CDR3 contains 14 residues. Germline V CDR1 and CDR2: LNHDA, SQIVND (reference sequence). V shed 3 bases and J 5 bases; nucleotides not matched to a gene: 4. CDR3 sequence reads: CASSMWAGENIQYF. The CDR3, as DNA: TGTGCCAGTAGTATGTGGGCGGGAGAAAACATTCAGTACTTC.

The J gene is TRBJ2-5, the V gene TRBV7-9, with D unresolved. CDR3 length: 11 amino acids. Trimming shortened V by 5 bases and J by 3 bases, and 4 bases separated the two germline ends. Germline CDR1 reads SEHNR; CDR2 reads FQNEAQ (reference sequence). DNA for the CDR3: TGTGCCAGCAGCATAAAAGAGACCCAGTACTTC. This codes for CASSIKETQYF.

The rearrangement uses TRBV11-3 and TRBJ2-1; a possible D gene is TRBD2 (6 bases). The CDR3 covers 15 residues. The germline V gene encodes CDR1 SGHNT and CDR2 YENEEA. The germline V and J ends were trimmed by 4 bases and 7 bases, with 17 bases remaining between them. The CDR3 sequence: CASSSEGGSENEQFF. DNA for the CDR3: TGTGCCAGCAGCTCAGAGGGAGGTTCCGAGAATGAGCAGTTCTTC.

V is TRBV6-5 and J is TRBJ2-1; D gene ambiguous. CDR1 is MNHEY, CDR2 SVGAGI, per germline. The length of the CDR3 is 11 residues. V lost 2 bases and J 8 bases, leaving 4 bases between the germline ends. CDR3 in DNA: TGTGCCAGCAGTTACGGTGATGAGCAGTTCTTC. It codes for CASSYGDEQFF.

The chain couples TRBV30 to TRBJ2-2; D is possibly TRBD1 (6 bases). The CDR3 contains 17 residues. Germline-derived CDR1 and CDR2 are GTSNPN and SVGIG (reference sequence). Trimming took 3 bases from V and 3 from J, leaving 20 bases between them. CDR3 residues: CAWSFVGARSDTGELFF. CDR3 nucleotide sequence: TGTGCCTGGAGCTTTGTGGGGGCGAGGTCGGACACCGGGGAGCTGTTTTTT.

The rearrangement uses TRBV28 and TRBJ1-1; D remains ambiguous. V lost 5 bases to trimming and J lost 0 bases, with 16 bases between them. From germline, CDR1 is MDHEN and CDR2 SYDVKM. The CDR3 is 16 residues long. CDR3 amino acids: CASSPRTLGVNTEAFF. CDR3 DNA sequence: TGTGCCAGCAGTCCTCGGACTTTAGGCGTGAACACTGAAGCTTTCTTT. Together with reference TRBV28 and TRBJ1-1, the CDR3 gives the full variable domain: DVKVTQSSRYLVKRTGEKVFLECVQDMDHENMFWYRQDPGLGLRLIYFSYDVKMKEKGDIPEGYSVSREKKERFSLILESASTNQTSMYLCASSPRTLGVNTEAFFGQGTRLTVV.

This sequence joins TRBV19 and TRBJ1-1, with D possibly matching TRBD1 (5 bases). The CDR3 covers 16 residues. Trimming took off 4 bases at V and 3 bases at J, with 18 bases between the two ends. The germline gives CDR1 LNHDA, CDR2 SQIVND (reference sequence). The CDR3 region has the DNA TGTGCCAGTAGTACCCTACTTCGAGGGGCTTACACTGAAGCTTTCTTT. Translation gives CASSTLLRGAYTEAFF.

The V gene is TRBV9, the J gene TRBJ2-1, with 7 bases aligning to TRBD2. V lost 0 bases, J lost 4 bases, and 4 bases stayed unmatched. CDR1 and CDR2 (germline): SGDLS, YYNGEE. The CDR3 totals 15 residues. CDR3 loop: CASSVDTSEYNEQFF. In DNA, the CDR3 is TGTGCCAGCAGCGTAGATACTAGCGAGTACAATGAGCAGTTCTTC.

The chain recombines TRBV15 with TRBJ2-1; TRBD1 matches 8 bases. Trimming removed 6 bases from V and 7 bases from J; junction bases left unmatched: 8. This CDR3 contains 14 residues. The V gene's germline CDR1 is LNHNV and CDR2 YYDKDF (reference sequence). The CDR3 sequence: CATRGQGSFNEQFF. CDR3 nucleotides: TGTGCCACCAGAGGACAGGGAAGTTTTAATGAGCAGTTCTTC.